The clone carrying this TCR beta chain showed up many times. In the library, unique molecular identifiers were attached to individual cDNA molecules. One entry per CDR3 protein, called by TCRdb with MiXCR from the RACE reads. The data contain about 69,000 distinct CDR3 sequences, approximately 10% of them singletons. This CDR3 comprises 18 residues. V lost 4 bases, J lost 4 bases, and 11 bases stayed unmatched. CDR1 is SGHAT and CDR2 is FQDESV in the germline V gene (reference sequence). Noted time point: patch test 2, 6 weeks after DPC sensitization. The treatment is: therapeutic diphenylcyclopropenone sensitization with weekly scalp DPC. This entry comes from a study of human T cells and chemical hapten exposure. On the study more broadly: Mostly female patients had alopecia areata, totalis or universalis.

The receptor's source is a woman aged 50 to 60 with alopecia areata. Some clones in this sample may be carry-over from other donors' samples. The sample here was whole blood, taken in connection with sensitization to the hapten diphenylcyclopropenone (DPC). The chain uses TRBV11-1 and TRBJ2-1, with 12 nucleotides matching TRBD2. The CDR3 protein is CASSSGGLAGGSYNEQFF. CDR3 in DNA: TGTGCCAGCAGCTCCGGGGGTCTAGCGGGAGGGTCTTACAATGAGCAGTTCTTC.